A single sample gave rise to the 10 T cell receptor beta chains below, sequenced in a study of cytomegalovirus exposure and HLA in healthy donors. The repertoire was sequenced with immunoSEQ multiplex PCR; TCRdb's copy has only in-frame clones and lacks some. Here the sample spans some 170,000 clones, around nine tenths being singletons. Material: PBMCs. Every receptor here comes from a man younger than 35 in good health and CMV-seropositive.

This clone was found a few times. The rearrangement joins TRBV6-5 to TRBJ2-7; 9 bases map to TRBD1. With 3 bases clipped from V and 6 bases from J, the junction kept 6 bases outside the gene matches. Germline V gives CDR1 MNHEY, CDR2 SVGAGI. The CDR3 consists of 14 residues. CDR3 coding DNA: TGTGCCAGCAGTTATTCGGACAGGGGATCCGAGCAGTACTTC. Translated: CASSYSDRGSEQYF.

This rearrangement joins TRBV18 to TRBJ2-7; tentatively, D is TRBD2 (5 bases). The CDR3 is 14 amino acids. Trimming shortened V by 3 bases and J by 2 bases, and 11 bases separated the two germline ends. The germline gives CDR1 KGHSH, CDR2 LQKENI. Here the CDR3 reads CASSPVASAYEQYF. DNA for the CDR3: TGTGCCAGCTCACCGGTAGCGTCCGCCTACGAGCAGTACTTC.

The V call is TRBV28, the J call TRBJ1-3, with TRBD1 as a possible D gene (5 bases). Trimming stripped 7 bases from V and 0 bases from J, with 10 bases between. Germline assignment: CDR1 MDHEN and CDR2 SYDVKM. This CDR3 is 14 amino acids long. DNA for the CDR3: TGTGCCAGCAAGCAGGGCCCCTCTGGAAACACCATATATTTT. It yields the protein CASKQGPSGNTIYF.

This clone was counted a single time. J is TRBJ2-7 and V is TRBV25-1; 11 nucleotides align to TRBD1. The germline gives CDR1 MGHDK, CDR2 SYGVNS. The CDR3 has 15 amino acids. Trimming took 5 bases from V and 3 from J; bases not matched to a gene: 6. The CDR3 spells CASSMAGTGGYEQYF. The CDR3 DNA is TGTGCCAGCAGTATGGCGGGGACAGGGGGCTACGAGCAGTACTTC.

This chain joins TRBV6-5 and TRBJ2-7, with D perhaps matching TRBD1 (5 bases). The CDR3 totals 14 residues. Trimming removed 4 bases from V and 1 base from J, with 11 bases in between. CDR1 and CDR2 (germline): MNHEY, SVGAGI. DNA for the CDR3: TGTGCCAGCAGTTCCACACAGGAATCCTACGAGCAGTACTTC. Residues: CASSSTQESYEQYF.

V is TRBV4-3 and J is TRBJ1-1, with a possible D match to TRBD1 (5 bases). Between the trimmed V and J ends, which lost 0 bases and 5 bases, there was a span of 10 bases. The CDR3 is 14 residues long. The V gene's germline CDR1 is LGHNA and CDR2 YSLEER. The CDR3 DNA sequence: TGCGCCAGCAGCCAAGATGGAGGGGAGACTGAAGCTTTCTTT. Its translation: CASSQDGGETEAFF.

The V call is TRBV18, the J call TRBJ1-2; no clear D. CDR3 size: 14 residues. Trimming stripped 3 bases from V and 0 bases from J, with 8 bases between. Germline CDR1 is KGHSH and CDR2 is LQKENI. CDR3 nucleotides: TGTGCCAGCTCACCTACAGATTCTAACTATGGCTACACCTTC. Translated: CASSPTDSNYGYTF.

The chain links TRBV9 to TRBJ2-1; 9 bases match TRBD2. J gave up 7 bases and V 4 bases, and 6 bases lay outside the gene matches. This CDR3 has 14 amino acids. Germline V lookup: CDR1 SGDLS, CDR2 YYNGEE. The CDR3 DNA reads TGTGCCAGCAGCTCCAGACTAGCGGAAAATGAGCAGTTCTTC. Its translation is CASSSRLAENEQFF.

This sequence joins TRBV7-9 and TRBJ2-1, with 13 nucleotides matching TRBD2. The germline CDR1 and CDR2 sequences are SEHNR and FQNEAQ (reference sequence). CDR3 length: 18 amino acids. Trimming took 5 bases from V and 0 from J; bases not matched to a gene: 7. CDR3 in DNA: TGTGCCAGCAGCCCTCGGACTAGCGGGGGTAGCTCCTACAATGAGCAGTTCTTC. Its translation is CASSPRTSGGSSYNEQFF. The full variable domain, its missing parts supplied by reference TRBV7-9 and TRBJ2-1, is DTGVSQNPRHKITKRGQNVTFRCDPISEHNRLYWYRQTLGQGPEFLTYFQNEAQLEKSRLLSDRFSAERPKGSFSTLEIQRTEQGDSAMYLCASSPRTSGGSSYNEQFFGPGTRLTVL.

This clone is a singleton in its sample. V usage is TRBV15 and J usage is TRBJ1-2; D might be TRBD1 (5 bases). The CDR3 contains 15 residues. Germline assignment: CDR1 LNHNV and CDR2 YYDKDF (reference sequence). V was shortened by 0 bases and J by 4 bases, with 12 bases between the two germline ends. CDR3 residues: CATSRDITRVYGYTF. The CDR3 bases are TGTGCCACCAGCAGAGATATAACCAGGGTCTATGGCTACACCTTC. The full variable domain, its missing parts supplied by reference TRBV15 and TRBJ1-2, is DAMVIQNPRYQVTQFGKPVTLSCSQTLNHNVMYWYQQKSSQAPKLLFHYYDKDFNNEADTPDNFQSRRPNTSFCFLDIRSPGLGDTAMYLCATSRDITRVYGYTFGSGTRLTVV.